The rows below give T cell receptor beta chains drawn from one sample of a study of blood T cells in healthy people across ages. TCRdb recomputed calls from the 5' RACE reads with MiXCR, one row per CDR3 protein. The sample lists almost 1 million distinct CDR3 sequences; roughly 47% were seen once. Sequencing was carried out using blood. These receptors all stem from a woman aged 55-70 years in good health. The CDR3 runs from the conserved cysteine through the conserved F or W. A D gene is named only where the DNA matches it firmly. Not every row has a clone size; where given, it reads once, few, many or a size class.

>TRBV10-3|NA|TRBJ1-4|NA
TGTGCCATCAGCAAGACAGGCGATAATGAAAAACTGTTTTTT
CAISKTGDNEKLFF
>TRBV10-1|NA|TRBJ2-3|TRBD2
TGCGCCAGCAGTGAGTGGACTAGCGGGAGAAGGAGGGATACGCAGAATTTT
CASSEWTSGRRRDTQNF
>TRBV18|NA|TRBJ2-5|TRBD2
TGTGCCAGCTCACCGACAGGACTAGCGGACAATGAGCAGTACTTC
CASSPTGLADNEQYF
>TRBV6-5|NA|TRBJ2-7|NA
TGTGCCTGCAGTCTCCAGGGGGGGGGTTCCTACGAGCAGTACTTC
CACSLQGGGSYEQYF
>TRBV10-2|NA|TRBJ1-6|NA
TGCGCCAGCAGTGAATTTAACTCACCCCTCCACTTT
CASSEFNSPLHF
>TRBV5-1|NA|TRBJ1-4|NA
TGCGCCAGCAGCTTTTCGGAGGGGGAAAAACTGTTTTTT
CASSFSEGEKLFF
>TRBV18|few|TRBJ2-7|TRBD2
TGTGCCAGCTCTCTGGCGGGACTAGCGGGAGACGTCGAGCAGTACTTC
CASSLAGLAGDVEQYF
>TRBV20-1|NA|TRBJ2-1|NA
TGCAGTGCTAGTGGGAGAACGGTCTGGAATGAGCAGTTCTTC
CSASGRTVWNEQFF
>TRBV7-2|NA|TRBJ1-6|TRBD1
TGTGCCAGCAGCCCCCAAACGACAGGGAATTCACCCCTCCACTTT
CASSPQTTGNSPLHF
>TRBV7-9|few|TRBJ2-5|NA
TGTGCCAGCAGCTTAACAGGGATAGAGACCCAGTACTTC
CASSLTGIETQYF
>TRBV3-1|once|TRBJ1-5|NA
TGTGCCAGCAGCCAATCGCACAGCAATCAGCCCCAGCATTTT
CASSQSHSNQPQHF
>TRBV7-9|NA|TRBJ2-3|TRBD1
TGTGCCAGCAGCTTTACGCCCGCCAGGGACAGGGCTTCTAATACGCAGTATTTT
CASSFTPARDRASNTQYF
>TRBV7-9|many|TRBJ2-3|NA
TGTGCCAGCAGCGCCCCTCCCGCAGATACGCAGTATTTT
CASSAPPADTQYF
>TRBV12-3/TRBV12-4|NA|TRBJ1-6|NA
TGTGCCAGCAGCGGAGATGGGCTAGGGTGGTTTTCACCCCTCCACTTT
CASSGDGLGWFSPLHF
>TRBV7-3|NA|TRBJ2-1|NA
TGTGCCAGCGGGCGGAACAATGAGCAGTTCTTC
CASGRNNEQFF
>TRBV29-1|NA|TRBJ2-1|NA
TGCAGCGTATCAGGTGGGGCTGGCTACAATGAGCAGTTCTTC
CSVSGGAGYNEQFF
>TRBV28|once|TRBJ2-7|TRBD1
TGTGCCAGCAGTTCAAGCGTTCCGGGACAGGGTTTTTACGAGCAGTACTTC
CASSSSVPGQGFYEQYF
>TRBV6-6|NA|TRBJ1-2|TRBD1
TGTGCCAGCAGTTACCTGGACAGGGCTGGCACCTTC
CASSYLDRAGTF
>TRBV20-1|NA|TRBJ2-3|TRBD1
TGCAGTGCTCGACCCCTTGGGGGACAGGGGGACTGGAGTGGTGATACGCAGTATTTT
CSARPLGGQGDWSGDTQYF
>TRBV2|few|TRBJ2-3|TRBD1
TGTGCCAGCCTTGACAGGGTGAACACAGATACGCAGTATTTT
CASLDRVNTDTQYF
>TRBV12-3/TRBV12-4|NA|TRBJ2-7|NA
TGTGCCAGCAGCTCCCCCAGTAGGGGGGAGGACGAGCAGTACTTC
CASSSPSRGEDEQYF
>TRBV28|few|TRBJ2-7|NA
TGTGCCAGCAGTTTTGGTGGGGCGCAGAACGAGCAGTACTTC
CASSFGGAQNEQYF
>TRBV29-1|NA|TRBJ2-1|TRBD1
TGCAGTGCCGCCCCAACCCCGGGACAGTCCTACAATGAGCAGTTCTTC
CSAAPTPGQSYNEQFF
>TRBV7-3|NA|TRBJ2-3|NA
TGTGCCAGCAGCCCCAATAGCGATACGCAGTATTTT
CASSPNSDTQYF
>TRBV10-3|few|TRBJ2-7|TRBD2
TGTGCCATCAGCCCATCTAAGGCTAGCGGGAGTGTCGAGCAGTACTTC
CAISPSKASGSVEQYF
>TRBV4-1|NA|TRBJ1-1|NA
TGCGCCAGCAGCCAAGAGACGTCCAGGACCAAAGCTTTCTTT
CASSQETSRTKAFF
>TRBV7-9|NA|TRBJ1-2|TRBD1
TGTGCCAGCAGCCCGGGACAGGGATTGTGGGGCTACACCTTC
CASSPGQGLWGYTF
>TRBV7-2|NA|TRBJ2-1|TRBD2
TGTGCCAGCAGCACCAGAAGCGGGAGGGCCAGGAATGAGCAGTTCTTC
CASSTRSGRARNEQFF
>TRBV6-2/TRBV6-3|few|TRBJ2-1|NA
TGTGCCAGCAGTCAGTATAGGTTATCCTACAATGAGCAGTTCTTC
CASSQYRLSYNEQFF
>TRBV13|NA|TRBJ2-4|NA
TGTGCCAGCAGCTCTACGGACAGCTTCCAGTACTTC
CASSSTDSFQYF